This T cell receptor beta chain was sequenced for a study of shared clonotypes between healthy human individuals. CDR1 is SGHRS, CDR2 YFSETQ, per germline. The CDR3 loop spans 16 amino acids. After removal of 2 bases from V and 1 base from J, the junction contained 7 bases not matched to a gene. Each subset's genomic DNA was shared equally among a number of immunoSEQ plates. The repertoire was sequenced with immunoSEQ multiplex PCR; TCRdb's copy has only in-frame clones and lacks some. Of about 2 million clones listed, about 95% are singletons. Selected positively for CCR7 and CD45RO-negative, naive CD8 cells excluded terminally differentiated effector memory CD45RA+ cells.

This sequence originates from a man aged 18 to 35 in good health. V and J are TRBV5-1 and TRBJ2-5, with 8 bases lining up with TRBD1. Material: naive CD8+ T cells sorted from blood. CDR3 amino acids: CASSLHDRGSQETQYF. The CDR3 DNA reads as TGCGCCAGCAGCTTACATGACAGGGGAAGCCAAGAGACCCAGTACTTC.